These 24 T cell receptor beta chains came from one sample sequenced in a study of CDR3 diversity in severe acne. Via MiXCR, TCRdb re-called the PCR reads, giving one row per CDR3 protein. The repertoire has 89,000 or so distinct CDR3 sequences, approximately 52% of them found once; the top ten carry roughly 9.1%. The sample consisted of blood. Receptors originate from a male donor in good health, serving as a control.

This clonotype was found many times. J is TRBJ1-5 and V is TRBV24-1; D might be TRBD1 (5 bases). This CDR3 is 15 amino acids long. Trimming removed 5 bases at V and 2 bases at J, with 12 bases between. CDR1 and CDR2 from the germline V gene are KGHDR and SFDVKD. In DNA, the CDR3 is TGTGCCACCAGTGGCGTGGAAGGGGGCAATCAGCCCCAGCATTTT. Translated, it gives CATSGVEGGNQPQHF.

This clonotype was counted at least ten times. This chain uses TRBV6-6 with TRBJ2-7; D not certain. Germline V gene data show CDR1 as MNHNY and CDR2 as SVGAGI (reference sequence). V lost 6 bases and J 2 bases, leaving 17 bases between the germline ends. The length of the CDR3 is 15 residues. CDR3 sequence reads: CASSQKGSWTYEQYF. The CDR3 bases are TGTGCCAGCAGCCAAAAGGGCTCCTGGACCTACGAGCAGTACTTC.

The rearrangement uses TRBV25-1 and TRBJ2-7; 10 nucleotides align to TRBD1. The CDR3 is made up of 13 amino acids. Germline CDR1 MGHDK, CDR2 SYGVNS. Germline trimming cut 8 bases from V and 4 bases from J; bases unmatched to any gene: 5. CDR3 loop: CASSPGQGYEQYF. The CDR3 DNA sequence: TGTGCCAGCTCCCCGGGACAGGGGTACGAGCAGTACTTC.

This clonotype was recorded a few times. This rearrangement joins TRBV6-5 to TRBJ2-3; 11 nucleotides agree with TRBD2. This CDR3 contains 15 residues. Trimming at V came to 5 bases and at J to 1 base, leaving 2 bases not matched to a gene. Germline V gene sequence: CDR1 MNHEY, CDR2 SVGAGI. CDR3 bases: TGTGCCAGCAGTCAGACTAGCGGGGGCACAGATACGCAGTATTTT. Encoded protein: CASSQTSGGTDTQYF.

This clonotype was observed many times. The rearrangement uses TRBV14 and TRBJ2-2, with 7 positions matching TRBD1. V dropped 3 bases and J dropped 5; count of bases not matched to a gene: 12. Germline loops: CDR1 SGHDN, CDR2 FVKESK. This CDR3 contains 17 residues. CDR3 bases: TGTGCCAGCAGCCACCCTGACAGGGCCCTGGGAACCGGGGAGCTGTTTTTT. It yields the protein CASSHPDRALGTGELFF.

This clonotype turned up a few times. The chain uses TRBV4-1 and TRBJ2-2; 9 nucleotides match TRBD2. The CDR3 spans 17 residues. Trimming took 3 bases from V and 9 from J; bases not matched to a gene: 14. The germline gives CDR1 MGHRA, CDR2 YSYEKL. This CDR3 is CASSHPVAGEKGRELFF. The CDR3 coding sequence is TGCGCCAGCAGCCACCCCGTAGCGGGAGAGAAGGGAAGGGAGCTGTTTTTT.

This clonotype was seen many times. J is TRBJ2-5 and V is TRBV20-1; the match to TRBD2 covers 9 bases. V gave up 3 bases and J gave up 5 bases; unmatched junction bases: 4. The CDR3 consists of 13 residues. Germline loops: CDR1 DFQATT, CDR2 SNEGSKA (reference sequence). The CDR3 reads CSARVAGVETQYF. CDR3 sequence (DNA): TGCAGTGCTAGGGTAGCGGGAGTTGAGACCCAGTACTTC.

This clonotype was counted a single time. This chain's CDR3 is CASSLGGLAGGYTDTQYF. CDR3 in DNA: TGTGCCAGCAGCTTAGGGGGACTAGCGGGGGGGTACACAGATACGCAGTATTTT. The V call is TRBV7-9, the J call TRBJ2-3, with 16 nucleotides matching TRBD2. Germline V gene data show CDR1 as SEHNR and CDR2 as FQNEAQ (reference sequence). CDR3 length: 18 amino acids. V lost 1 base to trimming and J lost 2 bases; unmatched junction nucleotides: 3.

This clonotype turned up a few times. V and J are TRBV10-3 and TRBJ1-1; D is perhaps TRBD1 (5 bases). The CDR3 sequence is 13 residues long. Germline V gene lookup returns CDR1 ENHRY and CDR2 SYGVKD. V lost 3 bases to trimming and J lost 2 bases, with 7 bases between them. CDR3 region: CAISDGANTEAFF. The CDR3 DNA reads as TGTGCCATCAGTGATGGGGCTAACACTGAAGCTTTCTTT.

The V call is TRBV6-4, the J call TRBJ2-1; 13 bases agree with TRBD2. V lost 2 bases and J lost 6; bases outside the gene matches: 1. Germline V gives CDR1 MRHNA, CDR2 SNTAGT. The CDR3 consists of 15 residues. The chain's CDR3 is CASSDGTSGANEQFF. The CDR3 DNA reads TGTGCCAGCAGTGACGGGACTAGCGGGGCCAATGAGCAGTTCTTC.

The rearrangement uses TRBV6-6 and TRBJ1-4; D is uncertain. The CDR3 is made up of 15 amino acids. In germline, CDR1 is MNHNY, CDR2 SVGAGI (reference sequence). V gave up 3 bases and J gave up 3 bases, with 11 bases separating them. The CDR3 DNA sequence: TGTGCCAGCAGTTATTTAGGGCTGCCTAATGAAAAACTGTTTTTT. Protein: CASSYLGLPNEKLFF.

This chain links TRBV19 with TRBJ1-6; D is unclear. CDR3 length: 14 residues. The ends were cut back, 3 bases at V and 6 bases at J, with 9 bases in the middle. Germline assignment: CDR1 LNHDA and CDR2 SQIVND (reference sequence). The CDR3 DNA sequence: TGTGCCAGTAGTATTGTGACCGGTAATTCACCCCTCCACTTT. Protein product: CASSIVTGNSPLHF.

The CDR3 loop is CASSPLDEQFF. CDR3 DNA: TGTGCCAGCAGCCCGTTGGATGAGCAGTTCTTC. The chain couples TRBV7-2 to TRBJ2-7; D gene ambiguous. The DNA end is a closer match to TRBJ2-1, so the J assignment may be wrong. CDR3 size: 11 residues. Germline V gene data show CDR1 as SGHTA and CDR2 as FQGNSA.

This clonotype was found many times. The genes are TRBV9 and TRBJ2-3; no reliable D call. V dropped 4 bases and J dropped 0 bases, with 15 bases sitting between them. The CDR3 totals 16 residues. Germline V gene data show CDR1 as SGDLS and CDR2 as YYNGEE. Here the CDR3 DNA reads TGTGCCAGCAGCCCATCGAGGCAGACTAGCACAGATACGCAGTATTTT. Protein sequence: CASSPSRQTSTDTQYF.

In its sample, this clonotype was seen once. This chain links TRBV7-7 with TRBJ1-2; no reliable D call. CDR3 length: 15 amino acids. Per the germline V gene, CDR1 is SSHAT and CDR2 is FNYEAQ (reference sequence). CDR3 residues: CTLSDICALLGGYTF. The CDR3 bases are TGTACCCTCTCAGACATCTGTGCACTTCTCGGGGGCTACACCTTC.

The chain has TRBV2 and TRBJ1-5; TRBD1 aligns across 10 bases. Per germline, CDR1 SNHLY and CDR2 FYNNEI. The ends lost 11 bases at V and 4 bases at J; junction bases unmatched: 5. The CDR3 is 13 amino acids. This CDR3 reads CAPGTGVNQPQHF. CDR3 DNA sequence: TGTGCCCCCGGGACAGGGGTAAATCAGCCCCAGCATTTT.

This clonotype was seen ten or more times. The chain employs TRBV24-1 and TRBJ1-1; D might be TRBD1 (5 bases). Per germline, CDR1 KGHDR and CDR2 SFDVKD. The V and J ends lost 4 bases and 3 bases respectively, with 11 bases between them. This CDR3 is built from 14 residues. The chain's CDR3 is CATSEGGMDTEAFF. CDR3 DNA sequence: TGTGCCACCAGTGAGGGGGGGATGGACACTGAAGCTTTCTTT.

The V gene is TRBV19, the J gene TRBJ1-4; D possibly corresponds to TRBD1 (5 bases). CDR3 length: 16 amino acids. The V gene's germline CDR1 is LNHDA and CDR2 SQIVND (reference sequence). Deletions cut 9 bases from V and 10 bases from J, with 27 bases between. In DNA, the CDR3 is TGTGCCAGCAATGAGAAGGCGCAGGGCAGGCGAGGAAAACTGTTTTTT. Translation: CASNEKAQGRRGKLFF.

The table lists this clonotype with a few counts. The chain links TRBV7-3 to TRBJ1-2, with no clear D. Germline V gene data show CDR1 as SGHTA and CDR2 as FQGTGA. CDR3 length equals 14 residues. Trimming pared 5 bases from V and 5 bases from J, leaving 15 bases between. The CDR3 protein is CASSTRGESYGYTF. Here the CDR3 DNA reads TGTGCCAGCAGCACACGCGGGGAGTCATATGGCTACACCTTC.

The chain employs TRBV6-5 and TRBJ2-2; no reliable D call. Germline V gives CDR1 MNHEY, CDR2 SVGAGI. CDR3 length: 16 amino acids. V was cut by 4 bases and J by 8 bases, with 20 bases left in between. The CDR3, as DNA: TGTGCCAGCAGTTTAGCCACTGGACGGGCACCGGGGGAGCTGTTTTTT. It yields the protein CASSLATGRAPGELFF.

The chain couples TRBV15 to TRBJ2-5, with TRBD2 matching over 10 bases. This CDR3 is built from 20 residues. In germline, CDR1 is LNHNV, CDR2 YYDKDF (reference sequence). V dropped 0 bases and J dropped 2; count of bases not matched to a gene: 15. CDR3 loop: CATSREDGRVAGGPQETQYF. For the CDR3, the DNA is TGTGCCACCAGCAGAGAGGATGGTCGGGTAGCGGGAGGACCTCAAGAGACCCAGTACTTC.

V gene TRBV28 combines with J gene TRBJ2-7; D assignment may be TRBD1 or TRBD2 (5 bases each). V was trimmed by 1 base and J by 4 bases, leaving 11 bases between them. There are 14 residues in the CDR3. Germline CDR1 reads MDHEN; CDR2 reads SYDVKM. The CDR3 protein is CASSLLSGTYEQYF. In DNA, the CDR3 is TGTGCCAGCAGTTTATTGTCAGGGACGTACGAGCAGTACTTC.

This clonotype was recorded at least ten times. The chain joins TRBV12-3 or TRBV12-4 to TRBJ2-3; D may match TRBD1 or TRBD2 (6 bases each). Trimming pared 3 bases from V and 5 bases from J, leaving 15 bases between. The length of the CDR3 is 15 residues. CDR3 in amino acids: CASSLGDGGGDTQYF. In nucleotides, the CDR3 is TGTGCCAGCAGTTTGGGGGACGGAGGGGGAGATACGCAGTATTTT.

There are many counts of this clonotype. The genes are TRBV25-1 and TRBJ1-2, with D perhaps matching TRBD1 (5 bases). Between the trimmed V and J ends, which lost 4 bases and 3 bases, there was a span of 9 bases. Germline CDR1 and CDR2: MGHDK and SYGVNS. This CDR3 has 13 residues. This CDR3 reads CASSGGGYYGYTF. For the CDR3, the DNA is TGTGCCAGCAGTGGGGGGGGATACTATGGCTACACCTTC.